This TCR beta chain was identified in a study of PD-L1 blockade in urothelial cancer. Study background: Previous chemotherapy exposure amounted to 0 to 3 regimens for patients. Analyzed time points were 3 weeks (second dose) and 6 weeks after therapy began. Peripheral blood specimens exhibited a median yield of about 150,000 T cells.

The method was immunoSEQ multiplex PCR; TCRdb's version includes in-frame clones alone and lacks a portion of them. The sample has about 74,000 clones; 84% are singletons. CDR1 MDHEN and CDR2 SYDVKM come from the germline V gene. The V end lost 6 bases, the J end lost 1 base, and 12 bases lay between the germline ends. CDR3 length: 15 residues. This clonotype was sampled from a man in his 70s with urothelial cancer. The chain combines TRBV28 with TRBJ2-2; D remains ambiguous. The source material was PBMCs, sampled around atezolizumab (anti-PD-L1) treatment. CDR3 nucleotide sequence: TGTGCCAGCAGCCTACCCGCTTGGAACACCGGGGAGCTGTTTTTT. Translating it yields CASSLPAWNTGELFF.